This T cell receptor (beta chain) was identified during a study of graft-versus-host responses after intestinal transplantation. Across the whole study: Grafts were multivisceral, liver-intestinal, or isolated intestinal. Following induction with anti-thymocyte globulin, all recipients were given tacrolimus and steroids for roughly three years. Overall study results and limits: Clonal ratios of graft-versus-host to host-versus-graft in allografts were high for patients exhibiting graft-donor T cell macrochimerism. Early after transplant, HvG clones declined as circulating GvH clones peaked.

To note about this clone: Antigen: not known.

The repertoire was sequenced with immunoSEQ multiplex PCR; TCRdb's copy has only in-frame clones and lacks some. The sample has around 45,000 clones, nearly 95% seen once. V dropped 2 bases and J dropped 2 bases, with 4 bases sitting between them. Germline V gene sequence: CDR1 DFQATT, CDR2 SNEGSKA (reference sequence). The CDR3 spans 11 residues. The specimen comprised unstimulated CD4+ T cells sorted from spleen or lymph node cells, sampled before transplant. This clonotype was obtained from a human donor who was the organ donor for an intestinal transplant. This chain uses TRBV20-1 with TRBJ2-7; D ambiguous. DNA for the CDR3: TGCAGTGCTAGACCGGCCTACGAGCAGTACTTC. Translating it yields CSARPAYEQYF.